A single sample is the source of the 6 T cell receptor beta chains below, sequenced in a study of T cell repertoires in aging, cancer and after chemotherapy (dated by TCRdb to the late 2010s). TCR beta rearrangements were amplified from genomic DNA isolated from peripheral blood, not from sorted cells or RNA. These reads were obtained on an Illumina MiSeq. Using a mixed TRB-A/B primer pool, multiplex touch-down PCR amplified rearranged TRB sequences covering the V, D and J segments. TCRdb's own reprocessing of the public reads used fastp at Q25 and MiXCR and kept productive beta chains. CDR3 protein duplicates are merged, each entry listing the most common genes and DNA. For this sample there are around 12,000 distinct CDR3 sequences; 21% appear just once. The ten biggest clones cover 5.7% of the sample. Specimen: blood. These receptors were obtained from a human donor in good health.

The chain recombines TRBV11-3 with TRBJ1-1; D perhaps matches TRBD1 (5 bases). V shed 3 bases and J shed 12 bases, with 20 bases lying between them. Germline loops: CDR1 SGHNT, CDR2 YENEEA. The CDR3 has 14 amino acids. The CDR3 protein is CASSFSADTSRTFF. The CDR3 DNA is TGTGCCAGCAGCTTTTCCGCGGACACCTCGAGGACTTTCTTT.

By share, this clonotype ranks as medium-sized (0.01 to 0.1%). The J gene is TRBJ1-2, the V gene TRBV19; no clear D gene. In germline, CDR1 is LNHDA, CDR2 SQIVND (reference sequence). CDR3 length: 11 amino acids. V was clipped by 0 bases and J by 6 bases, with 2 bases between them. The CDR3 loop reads CASSIEDGYTF. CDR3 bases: TGTGCCAGTAGTATAGAGGATGGCTACACCTTC.

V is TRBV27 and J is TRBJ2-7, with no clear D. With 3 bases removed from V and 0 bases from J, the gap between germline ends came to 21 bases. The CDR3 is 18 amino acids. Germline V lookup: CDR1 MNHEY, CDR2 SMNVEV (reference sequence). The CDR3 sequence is CASSFRPPGLPSSYEQYF. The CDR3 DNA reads TGTGCCAGCAGTTTTCGGCCGCCCGGTCTTCCGAGCTCCTACGAGCAGTACTTC.

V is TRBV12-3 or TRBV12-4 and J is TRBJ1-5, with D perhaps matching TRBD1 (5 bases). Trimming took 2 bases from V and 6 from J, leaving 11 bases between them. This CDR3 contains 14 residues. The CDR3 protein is CASSLSRGLQPQHF. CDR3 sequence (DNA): TGTGCCAGCAGTTTAAGTAGGGGTCTTCAGCCCCAGCATTTT.

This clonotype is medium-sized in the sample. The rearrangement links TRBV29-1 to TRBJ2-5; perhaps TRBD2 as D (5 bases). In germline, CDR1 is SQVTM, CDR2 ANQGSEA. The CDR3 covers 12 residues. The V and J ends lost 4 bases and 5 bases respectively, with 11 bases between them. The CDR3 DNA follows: TGCAGCGTTGTAGGGTCGGGGGAGACCCAGTACTTC. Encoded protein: CSVVGSGETQYF.

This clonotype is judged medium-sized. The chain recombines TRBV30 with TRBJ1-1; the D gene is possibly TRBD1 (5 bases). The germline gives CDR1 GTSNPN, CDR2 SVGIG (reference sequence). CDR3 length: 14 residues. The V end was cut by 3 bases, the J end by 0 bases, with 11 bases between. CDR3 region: CAWRRGGLNTEAFF. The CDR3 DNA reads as TGTGCCTGGAGAAGGGGAGGGTTGAACACTGAAGCTTTCTTT.